The entry below describes one T cell receptor beta chain. These data originate in a study of blood T cell repertoires in COVID-19. Across the study: Sources were T cells, B-cell-depleted T cells, or PBMCs; the material itself was cDNA or gDNA.

Germline CDR1 and CDR2: SGHKS and YYEKEE (reference sequence). CDR3 length: 15 amino acids. V lost 0 bases to trimming and J lost 3 bases; unmatched junction nucleotides: 5. Sequenced by immunoSEQ multiplex PCR; TCRdb stores in-frame clones only, minus some. Among a few hundred thousand clones listed, around 83% were seen once. The chain couples TRBV5-5 to TRBJ1-1; 7 bases fit TRBD1. Sample: peripheral blood. The clonotype originates from a man aged 30-40 years who had recovered from COVID-19. CDR3 residues: CASSLVVRGDTEAFF. For the CDR3, the DNA is TGTGCCAGCAGCTTGGTCGTCAGGGGGGACACTGAAGCTTTCTTT.